One sample yielded the 25 T cell receptor beta chains listed below, sequenced in a study of post-analysis software for immune sequencing data. The study's findings and limits: Comparison of patients with controls showed four or five TRBV segments more frequent in patients, TRBV5-6, TRBV5-1 and TRBV20-1 among them.

Unique molecular identifiers were built into the TCR beta cDNA libraries. In TCRdb, the PCR reads were re-called with MiXCR into one record per CDR3 protein. The table has roughly 200,000 distinct CDR3 sequences, 25% to 30% seen once. These receptors are not linked to any known antigen. Sequenced sample: blood. The receptor source for this set is a girl aged 2-17 years with multiple sclerosis.

This clonotype was seen a handful of times. A read error may explain this, as a much larger clone is one base away. The CDR3 region is CAGSLLWGHEQYF. The CDR3 DNA is TGTGCCGGCAGCTTACTCTGGGGCCACGAGCAGTACTTC. The chain couples TRBV7-2 to TRBJ2-5; maybe TRBD1 (5 bases). The DNA end lines up better with TRBJ2-7; the J call may be wrong. This CDR3 spans 13 amino acids. CDR1 and CDR2 from the germline V gene are SGHTA and FQGNSA.

With regard to this clonotype: A much larger clone differs by one base, so this may be a read error. The chain links TRBV7-9 to TRBJ2-1; tentatively, D is TRBD1 or TRBD2 (5 bases each). Between the trimmed V and J ends, which lost 5 bases and 3 bases, there was a span of 14 bases. The CDR3 totals 15 residues. The germline CDR1 and CDR2 sequences are SEHNR and FQNEAQ (reference sequence). The CDR3, as DNA: TGTGCCAGCAGCCCCCGGGACCCAAACTACAATGAGCAGTTCTTC. Translated: CASSPRDPNYNEQFF.

There are many counts of this clonotype. V gene TRBV30 combines with J gene TRBJ2-3; D assignment may be TRBD1 or TRBD2 (5 bases each). The germline V gene has CDR1 GTSNPN and CDR2 SVGIG (reference sequence). The CDR3 is 15 amino acids. V was shortened by 2 bases and J by 2 bases, with 14 bases between the two germline ends. The CDR3 DNA is TGTGCCTGGAGTAAGGGCCTCGGGGCCACAGATACGCAGTATTTT. Amino acids: CAWSKGLGATDTQYF.

As for this clonotype: This may be a read error: a much more frequent sequence differs by one nucleotide. The chain joins TRBV7-9 to TRBJ2-7, with unresolved D. The germline gives CDR1 SEHNR, CDR2 FQNEAQ (reference sequence). This CDR3 has 13 amino acids. CDR3 bases: TGTACCAGCAGCCCCCCCGCCACCTACGAGCAGTACTTC. Protein: CTSSPPATYEQYF.

This clonotype has a count of ten or more. This rearrangement joins TRBV20-1 to TRBJ2-7, with D perhaps matching TRBD1 (6 bases). The V and J ends lost 4 bases and 3 bases respectively, with 22 bases between them. Germline CDR1 and CDR2: DFQATT and SNEGSKA (reference sequence). The CDR3 contains 16 residues. The DNA of the CDR3 is TGCAGTGCTATCTACCCCGGACAGCTCCGACGCTACGAGCAGTACTTC. Amino acid sequence: CSAIYPGQLRRYEQYF.

This rearrangement joins TRBV6-1 to TRBJ2-5; TRBD2 matches at 10 bases. Germline V lookup: CDR1 MNHNS, CDR2 SASEGT. Trimming removed 6 bases from V and 3 bases from J; junction bases left unmatched: 7. There are 15 residues in the CDR3. The CDR3 reads CASSLGLATEETQYF. Here the CDR3 DNA reads TGTGCCAGCAGCCTGGGACTAGCGACCGAAGAGACCCAGTACTTC.

This clonotype was counted ten times or more. V usage is TRBV30 and J usage is TRBJ2-4; 10 bases map to TRBD2. The V gene's germline CDR1 is GTSNPN and CDR2 SVGIG (reference sequence). The CDR3 spans 16 residues. V shed 0 bases, J shed 6 bases, and the junction held 8 bases outside the gene matches. Here the CDR3 reads CAWSVRTSGPGNIQYF. The CDR3 DNA follows: TGTGCCTGGAGTGTACGGACTAGCGGTCCGGGAAACATTCAGTACTTC. Filled out from reference TRBV30 and TRBJ2-4, the complete variable domain reads SQTIHQWPATLVQPVGSPLSLECTVEGTSNPNLYWYRQAAGRGLQLLFYSVGIGQISSEVPQNLSASRPQDRQFILSSKKLLLSDSGFYLCAWSVRTSGPGNIQYFGAGTRLSVL.

The chain carries TRBV6-8 and TRBJ2-3; D remains ambiguous. In germline, CDR1 is MNHGY, CDR2 SAAAGT. Deletions cut 6 bases from V and 0 bases from J, with 10 bases between. The CDR3 extends over 14 amino acids. Here the CDR3 reads CASRQQISTDTQYF. CDR3 in DNA: TGTGCCAGCAGACAACAGATCAGCACAGATACGCAGTATTTT.

The rearrangement links TRBV29-1 to TRBJ1-1, with D uncertain. The V end was cut by 5 bases, the J end by 7 bases, with 20 bases between. This CDR3 spans 14 amino acids. CDR1 and CDR2 (germline): SQVTM, ANQGSEA. CDR3 nucleotide sequence: TGCAGCGTTAGGCTGGGCTCGTCTCGCGGTGAAGCTTTCTTT. This encodes CSVRLGSSRGEAFF.

This clonotype was counted many times. The chain couples TRBV6-6 to TRBJ2-1; weak D call: TRBD2 (6 bases). The CDR3 contains 14 residues. V gave up 6 bases and J gave up 5 bases, with 14 bases separating them. The V gene's germline CDR1 is MNHNY and CDR2 SVGAGI (reference sequence). CDR3 sequence: CASSAGPADNEQFF. CDR3 bases: TGTGCCAGCAGCGCGGGACCGGCGGACAATGAGCAGTTCTTC.

This clonotype was seen repeatedly, ten times or more. The V and J genes are TRBV20-1 and TRBJ2-3, with 9 bases matching TRBD1. Germline V CDR1 and CDR2: DFQATT, SNEGSKA (reference sequence). V shed 5 bases and J 3 bases; nucleotides not matched to a gene: 9. The CDR3 is 15 amino acids. The CDR3 protein is CSALGTDRGTDTQYF. In DNA, the CDR3 is TGCAGTGCTCTGGGGACCGACAGGGGGACAGATACGCAGTATTTT.

The genes are TRBV6-6 and TRBJ1-1; D remains ambiguous. Germline CDR1 reads MNHNY; CDR2 reads SVGAGI (reference sequence). V lost 2 bases and J lost 1, with 2 bases in between. This CDR3 is 12 amino acids long. CDR3 bases: TGTGCCAGCAGTTACGAGAACACTGAAGCTTTCTTT. It encodes CASSYENTEAFF.

The chain employs TRBV12-3 or TRBV12-4 and TRBJ2-1, with D perhaps matching TRBD2 (6 bases). V lost 4 bases, J lost 4 bases, and 17 bases lay in between. CDR3 length equals 16 residues. The CDR3 nucleotides read TGTGCCAGCAGTTCTCCGGGGGTCGCGACATACAATGAGCAGTTCTTC. Encoded protein: CASSSPGVATYNEQFF.

This clonotype was counted a few times. V usage is TRBV6-2 or TRBV6-3 and J usage is TRBJ1-2; 9 nucleotides match TRBD1. CDR1 is MNHEY and CDR2 is SVGEGT in the germline V gene. Unmatched junction bases numbered 8, after V lost 6 bases and J lost 3 bases. This CDR3 has 15 amino acids. The chain's CDR3 is CASRGTGTPDYGYTF. In nucleotides, the CDR3 is TGTGCCAGCAGAGGGACAGGGACGCCTGACTATGGCTACACCTTC.

This clonotype was observed many times. This rearrangement joins TRBV4-1 to TRBJ2-3; TRBD1 agrees at 8 bases. This CDR3 contains 12 residues. Per the germline V gene, CDR1 is MGHRA and CDR2 is YSYEKL. V lost 1 base and J lost 9; bases outside the gene matches: 0. Written as DNA, the CDR3 is TGCGCCAGCAGCCAAGGACAGGGGACGCAGTATTTT. Its translation is CASSQGQGTQYF.

This clonotype has a handful of counts. This chain uses TRBV5-5 with TRBJ1-1, with D possibly being TRBD1 (5 bases). This CDR3 has 12 amino acids. The V gene lost 0 bases and the J gene lost 8 bases, with 8 bases spanning the gap. Germline V gene sequence: CDR1 SGHKS, CDR2 YYEKEE (reference sequence). The CDR3 is CASSLVEGEAFF. CDR3 nucleotides: TGTGCCAGCAGCTTGGTGGAGGGGGAAGCTTTCTTT.

This chain joins TRBV7-2 and TRBJ2-3, with 8 bases aligning to TRBD2. Trimming at V came to 5 bases and at J to 6 bases, leaving 4 bases not matched to a gene. In germline, CDR1 is SGHTA, CDR2 FQGNSA. This CDR3 comprises 13 residues. CDR3 residues: CASSPLAGDTQYF. The CDR3 DNA reads as TGTGCCAGCAGCCCGTTAGCGGGGGATACGCAGTATTTT.

The CDR3 loop is CATSVAGGGNQPQHF. The CDR3 DNA reads as TGTGCCACCAGTGTAGCGGGAGGGGGCAATCAGCCCCAGCATTTT. The chain is built from TRBV24-1 and TRBJ1-5, with D perhaps TRBD1 (5 bases). V lost 5 bases and J 2 bases, leaving 12 bases between the germline ends. Germline V CDR1 and CDR2: KGHDR, SFDVKD. This CDR3 comprises 15 residues.

A word on this clonotype: This may stem from a read error, because a much larger clone lies one nucleotide away. The missing conserved phenylalanine or tryptophan at the end of this CDR3 makes a read error likely. This chain links TRBV25-1 with TRBJ2-4, with 8 bases lining up with TRBD1. The CDR3 runs 13 residues. The J segment lost 7 bases and the V segment lost 6 bases, leaving 5 bases of the junction unmatched. From germline, CDR1 is MGHDK and CDR2 SYGVNS. The CDR3 DNA reads TGTGCCAGCAGCAGGACAGGGTGGAACATTCAGTACCTC. Translation gives CASSRTGWNIQYL.

This clonotype appeared many times. The V gene is TRBV28, the J gene TRBJ2-1; the match to TRBD1 covers 7 bases. The CDR3 length is 14 residues. CDR1 is MDHEN and CDR2 is SYDVKM in the germline V gene. Unmatched junction bases numbered 6, after V lost 3 bases and J lost 7 bases. CDR3 sequence (DNA): TGTGCCAGCAGTTTCCGGACAGGATGGAATGAGCAGTTCTTC. Translating it yields CASSFRTGWNEQFF.

Note on this clonotype: Since a much larger clone is just one base distant, this may be a read error. The chain combines TRBV29-1 with TRBJ2-5, with 7 bases aligning to TRBD2. The J call may be in error: the DNA end matches TRBJ2-1 better. The germline V gene has CDR1 SQVTM and CDR2 ANQGSEA. The CDR3 is 13 residues long. CDR3 sequence (DNA): TGCAGCGTTGTTACTGGGGGGGAAGAGACCCAGTTCTTC. Its translation is CSVVTGGEETQFF.

This clonotype was recorded many times. The CDR3 DNA reads TGTGCCAGCAGTCCCCTGGGACTAGCGCTAAATGAGCAGTTCTTC. It translates to CASSPLGLALNEQFF. This chain connects TRBV6-2 or TRBV6-3 to TRBJ2-1; 10 positions match TRBD2. The CDR3 spans 15 residues. CDR1 and CDR2 from the germline V gene are MNHEY and SVGEGT. The V and J ends lost 5 bases and 7 bases, in that order; junction bases with no gene match: 8.

The table lists this clonotype with many counts. The chain carries TRBV6-4 and TRBJ2-3; D is perhaps TRBD1 (6 bases). Germline assignment: CDR1 MRHNA and CDR2 SNTAGT. The CDR3 runs to 13 residues. V was clipped by 10 bases and J by 5 bases, with 16 bases between them. CDR3 nucleotide sequence: TGTGCCACCGGGGCAGGGGCGGAAGATACGCAGTATTTT. This sequence encodes CATGAGAEDTQYF.

This clonotype appeared a few times. The gene calls are TRBV12-3 or TRBV12-4 and TRBJ1-5; perhaps TRBD1 as D (6 bases). The CDR3 contains 14 residues. V lost 6 bases to trimming and J lost 6 bases, with 15 bases between them. This CDR3 reads CASSSTGIGQPQHF. Here the CDR3 DNA reads TGTGCCAGCAGCTCCACAGGGATCGGTCAGCCCCAGCATTTT.

In this sample, this clonotype turned up a few times. This sequence joins TRBV20-1 and TRBJ1-2; 7 bases line up with TRBD1. Trimming at V came to 2 bases and at J to 8 bases, leaving 8 bases not matched to a gene. The CDR3 has 13 amino acids. Germline V gene lookup returns CDR1 DFQATT and CDR2 SNEGSKA (reference sequence). In nucleotides, the CDR3 is TGCAGTGCTAGAAGCGACAGGGCGCAGGGCTACACCTTC. Protein sequence: CSARSDRAQGYTF.